This T cell receptor (beta chain) appears in the sequencing data of a study of cytomegalovirus exposure and HLA in healthy donors. This clone was detected only once. The CDR3 has 13 amino acids. The V end was cut by 2 bases, the J end by 7 bases, with 12 bases between. Germline lookup yields CDR1 GTSNPN and CDR2 SVGIG (reference sequence). The table came from immunoSEQ multiplex PCR; TCRdb's copy has only in-frame clones and leaves some out. This sample has about 120,000 clones, with approximately 90% found just once. V gene TRBV30 combines with J gene TRBJ1-5; no clear D. Sequenced input: PBMCs. The sequence came from a man in his late teens or twenties in good health and CMV-seropositive. CDR3 nucleotides: TGTGCCTGGAGTCCCGGTGAGGTCCAGCCCCAGCATTTT. Its protein product is CAWSPGEVQPQHF.